The 8 T cell receptor beta chains in this list originate from one sample, sequenced in a study of blood T cells in healthy people across ages. Primed by a sample-barcoded 5' primer and a J-beta primer mix, a second PCR proceeded for about 6 to 12 cycles. TCRdb re-called the 5' RACE reads through MiXCR, storing one row per CDR3 protein. The sample shows more than 1,400,000 distinct CDR3 sequences, about 40% of them seen only once. Material: blood. Receptors originate from a woman under 30 in good health.

There are a few counts of this clonotype. V and J are TRBV7-9 and TRBJ2-7; TRBD2 agrees at 14 bases. This CDR3 spans 17 amino acids. V was clipped by 5 bases and J by 3 bases; unmatched bases: 9. CDR1 and CDR2 (germline): SEHNR, FQNEAQ (reference sequence). The CDR3 coding sequence is TGTGCCAGCAGCCACCCGGGACTAGCGGGAGCGAACTACGAGCAGTACTTC. Its protein product is CASSHPGLAGANYEQYF. Together with reference TRBV7-9 and TRBJ2-7, the CDR3 gives the full variable domain: DTGVSQNPRHKITKRGQNVTFRCDPISEHNRLYWYRQTLGQGPEFLTYFQNEAQLEKSRLLSDRFSAERPKGSFSTLEIQRTEQGDSAMYLCASSHPGLAGANYEQYFGPGTRLTVT.

There are a few counts of this clonotype. The chain joins TRBV7-2 to TRBJ2-1, with TRBD2 matching over 7 bases. Germline lookup yields CDR1 SGHTA and CDR2 FQGNSA. The junction had 10 bases not matched to a gene; V was cut back by 5 bases and J by 0 bases. CDR3 length equals 17 residues. The CDR3, as DNA: TGTGCCAGCAGCGCGGGACTACCCTGGAGCTCCTACAATGAGCAGTTCTTC. This sequence encodes CASSAGLPWSSYNEQFF.

This clonotype came up a few times. This rearrangement joins TRBV29-1 to TRBJ2-1; D assignment may be TRBD1 or TRBD2 (5 bases each). The CDR3 spans 12 residues. The germline V gene has CDR1 SQVTM and CDR2 ANQGSEA. V lost 7 bases and J lost 8, with 15 bases in between. The CDR3 reads CSGGVGGDEQFF. The CDR3 nucleotides are TGCAGCGGGGGTGTTGGGGGAGATGAGCAGTTCTTC.

In its sample, this clonotype was seen many times. The rearrangement uses TRBV10-3 and TRBJ2-3; D gene ambiguous. CDR3 length: 11 amino acids. Germline CDR1 is ENHRY and CDR2 is SYGVKD. Trimming took off 3 bases at V and 2 bases at J, with 0 bases between the two ends. The CDR3 DNA reads as TGTGCCATCAGTGACACAGATACGCAGTATTTT. Translating gives CAISDTDTQYF.

The chain combines TRBV28 with TRBJ2-7; TRBD1 matches at 7 bases. From germline, CDR1 is MDHEN and CDR2 SYDVKM. Trimming took 4 bases from V and 6 from J; bases not matched to a gene: 12. The CDR3 is 15 amino acids. The CDR3 DNA sequence: TGTGCCAGCAGTTATCCGCGACAGGGATCTTCCGAGCAGTACTTC. This codes for CASSYPRQGSSEQYF.

The genes are TRBV30 and TRBJ2-7, with D possibly being TRBD2 (5 bases). The length of the CDR3 is 12 residues. Trimming pared 8 bases from V and 4 bases from J, leaving 15 bases between. CDR1 and CDR2 from the germline V gene are GTSNPN and SVGIG (reference sequence). Written as DNA, the CDR3 is TGTGCCAGAAGACAAAGGAGGTACGAGCAGTACTTC. This translates into CARRQRRYEQYF.

A few counts support this clonotype. The chain is built from TRBV7-2 and TRBJ2-3; D is perhaps TRBD2 (7 bases). Looked up from germline, CDR1 is SGHTA and CDR2 is FQGNSA. This CDR3 comprises 15 residues. Between the trimmed V and J ends, which lost 8 bases and 4 bases, there was a span of 19 bases. The DNA for the CDR3 is TGTGCCAGCGCCTTAAGGGCGGGGGCCCCAGATACGCAGTATTTT. This codes for CASALRAGAPDTQYF.

The V and J genes are TRBV27 and TRBJ2-5; 8 bases are a match to TRBD2. The trim removed 2 bases at V and 2 bases at J, leaving 7 bases unmatched. CDR1 and CDR2 from the germline V gene are MNHEY and SMNVEV (reference sequence). This CDR3 region has 16 residues. CDR3 in DNA: TGTGCCAGCAGTTTACGGGGGGGAGACTCACAAGAGACCCAGTACTTC. This translates into CASSLRGGDSQETQYF.